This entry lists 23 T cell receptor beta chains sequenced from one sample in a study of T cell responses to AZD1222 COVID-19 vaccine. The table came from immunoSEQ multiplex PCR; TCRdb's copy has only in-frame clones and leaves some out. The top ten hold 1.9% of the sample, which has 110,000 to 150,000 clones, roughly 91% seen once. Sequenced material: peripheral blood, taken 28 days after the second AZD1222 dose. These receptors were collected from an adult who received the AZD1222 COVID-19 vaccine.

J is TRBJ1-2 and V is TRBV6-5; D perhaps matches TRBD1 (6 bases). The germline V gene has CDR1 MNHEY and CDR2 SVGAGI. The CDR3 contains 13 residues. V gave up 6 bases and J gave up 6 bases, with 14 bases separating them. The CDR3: CASRIKQGNGYTF. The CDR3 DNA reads TGTGCCAGCAGGATAAAACAGGGAAATGGCTACACCTTC.

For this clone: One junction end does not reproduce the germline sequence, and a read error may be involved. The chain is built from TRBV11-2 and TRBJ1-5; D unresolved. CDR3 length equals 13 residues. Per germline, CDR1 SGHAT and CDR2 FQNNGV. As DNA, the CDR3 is TGTGCCAGCAGCCTAGACCGCAATCAGCCCCAGCATTTT. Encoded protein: CASSLDRNQPQHF.

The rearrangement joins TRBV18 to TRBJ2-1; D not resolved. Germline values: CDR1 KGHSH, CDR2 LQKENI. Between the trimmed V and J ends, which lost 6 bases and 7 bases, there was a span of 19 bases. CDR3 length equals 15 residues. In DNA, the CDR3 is TGTGCCAGCTCCCAGATTCTGGAAAAAGGTAATGAGCAGTTCTTC. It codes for CASSQILEKGNEQFF. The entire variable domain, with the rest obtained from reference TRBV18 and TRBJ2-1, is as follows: NAGVMQNPRHLVRRRGQEARLRCSPMKGHSHVYWYRQLPEEGLKFMVYLQKENIIDESGMPKERFSAEFPKEGPSILRIQQVVRGDSAAYFCASSQILEKGNEQFFGPGTRLTVL.

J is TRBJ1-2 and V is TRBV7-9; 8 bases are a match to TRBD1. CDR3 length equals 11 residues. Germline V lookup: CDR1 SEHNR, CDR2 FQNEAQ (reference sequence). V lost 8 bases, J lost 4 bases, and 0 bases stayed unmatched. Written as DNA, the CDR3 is TGTGCCAGCGACAGGGGCTATGGCTACACCTTC. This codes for CASDRGYGYTF.

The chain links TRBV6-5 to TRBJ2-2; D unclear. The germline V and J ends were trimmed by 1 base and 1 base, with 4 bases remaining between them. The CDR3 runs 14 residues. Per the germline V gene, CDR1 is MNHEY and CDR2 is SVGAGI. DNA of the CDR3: TGTGCCAGCAGTTACTGGGAGAACACCGGGGAGCTGTTTTTT. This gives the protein CASSYWENTGELFF.

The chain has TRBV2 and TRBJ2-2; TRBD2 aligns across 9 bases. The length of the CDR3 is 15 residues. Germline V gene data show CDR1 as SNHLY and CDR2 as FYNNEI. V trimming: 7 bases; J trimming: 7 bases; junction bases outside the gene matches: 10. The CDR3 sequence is CASIQRGARDGELFF. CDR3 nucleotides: TGTGCCAGCATCCAGCGGGGGGCGCGCGACGGGGAGCTGTTTTTT.

The CDR3 DNA reads TGTGCCAGCAGTCACCGGGCGATTAATCAGCCCCAGCATTTT. Protein sequence: CASSHRAINQPQHF. V usage is TRBV6-5 and J usage is TRBJ1-5; D ambiguous. Germline assignment: CDR1 MNHEY and CDR2 SVGAGI. Trimming took 5 bases from V and 4 from J, leaving 12 bases between them. This CDR3 has 14 amino acids.

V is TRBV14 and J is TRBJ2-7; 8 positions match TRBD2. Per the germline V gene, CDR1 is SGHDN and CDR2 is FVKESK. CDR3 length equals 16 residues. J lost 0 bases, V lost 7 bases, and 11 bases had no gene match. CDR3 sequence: CASTPGAGGVSYEQYF. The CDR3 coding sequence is TGTGCCAGCACCCCCGGGGCGGGGGGAGTCTCCTACGAGCAGTACTTC.

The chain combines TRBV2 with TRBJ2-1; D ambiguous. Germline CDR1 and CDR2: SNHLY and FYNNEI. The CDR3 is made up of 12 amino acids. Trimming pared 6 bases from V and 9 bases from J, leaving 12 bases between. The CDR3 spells CASRTSRSEQFF. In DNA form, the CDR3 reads TGTGCCAGCAGGACGTCTCGTAGTGAGCAGTTCTTC. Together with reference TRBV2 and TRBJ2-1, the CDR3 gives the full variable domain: EPEVTQTPSHQVTQMGQEVILRCVPISNHLYFYWYRQILGQKVEFLVSFYNNEISEKSEIFDDQFSVERPDGSNFTLKIRSTKLEDSAMYFCASRTSRSEQFFGPGTRLTVL.

CDR3 sequence: CASSFFTGELFF. The CDR3 coding sequence is TGTGCCAGCAGCTTTTTCACCGGGGAGCTGTTTTTT. The genes are TRBV7-3 and TRBJ2-2; D call uncertain. The CDR3 is 12 amino acids. Germline-derived CDR1 and CDR2 are SGHTA and FQGTGA. The ends were cut back, 3 bases at V and 4 bases at J, with 3 bases in the middle.

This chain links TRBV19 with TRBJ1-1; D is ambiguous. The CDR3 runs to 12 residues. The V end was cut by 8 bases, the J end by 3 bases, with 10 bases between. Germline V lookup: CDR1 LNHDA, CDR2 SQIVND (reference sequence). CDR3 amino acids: CASLRQDTEAFF. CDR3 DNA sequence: TGTGCCAGTCTCCGACAAGACACTGAAGCTTTCTTT.

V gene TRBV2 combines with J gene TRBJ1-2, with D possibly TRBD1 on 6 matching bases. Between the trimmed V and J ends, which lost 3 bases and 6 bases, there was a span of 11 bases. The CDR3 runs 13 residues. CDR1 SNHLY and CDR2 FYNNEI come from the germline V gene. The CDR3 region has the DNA TGTGCCAGCAGTGAGGCACAGGGTCATGGCTACACCTTC. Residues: CASSEAQGHGYTF.

The CDR3 sequence: CASRDGLAGGITNTGELFF. The CDR3 nucleotides read TGTGCCAGCAGGGATGGACTAGCGGGGGGGATAACGAACACCGGGGAGCTGTTTTTT. The rearrangement joins TRBV27 to TRBJ2-2; 15 bases are a match to TRBD2. Per germline, CDR1 MNHEY and CDR2 SMNVEV (reference sequence). The CDR3 contains 19 residues. V trimming: 6 bases; J trimming: 0 bases; junction bases outside the gene matches: 8.

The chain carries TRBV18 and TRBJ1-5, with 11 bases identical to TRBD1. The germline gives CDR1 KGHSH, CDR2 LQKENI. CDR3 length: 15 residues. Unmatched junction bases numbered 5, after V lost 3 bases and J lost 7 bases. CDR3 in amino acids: CASSPGTGGIQPQHF. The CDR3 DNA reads TGTGCCAGCTCACCCGGGACAGGGGGAATCCAGCCCCAGCATTTT.

The CDR3, as DNA: TGTGCCAGCAGCTTAGCTTGGGTCCGAACCTACAATGAGCAGTTCTTC. This gives the protein CASSLAWVRTYNEQFF. The gene calls are TRBV11-3 and TRBJ2-1; D gene ambiguous. This CDR3 has 16 residues. Trimming took 1 base from V and 2 from J, leaving 12 bases between them. Germline V CDR1 and CDR2: SGHNT, YENEEA. Using reference TRBV11-3 and TRBJ2-1 for the parts outside the CDR3, the full variable domain is EAGVVQSPRYKIIEKKQPVAFWCNPISGHNTLYWYLQNLGQGPELLIRYENEEAVDDSQLPKDRFSAERLKGVDSTLKIQPAELGDSAVYLCASSLAWVRTYNEQFFGPGTRLTVL.

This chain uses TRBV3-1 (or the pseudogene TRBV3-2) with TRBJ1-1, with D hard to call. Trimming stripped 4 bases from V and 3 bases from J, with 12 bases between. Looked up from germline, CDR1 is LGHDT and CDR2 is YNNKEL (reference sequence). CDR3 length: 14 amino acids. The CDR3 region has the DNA TGTGCCAGCAGCCGGAACCGGGGTCACACTGAAGCTTTCTTT. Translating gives CASSRNRGHTEAFF.

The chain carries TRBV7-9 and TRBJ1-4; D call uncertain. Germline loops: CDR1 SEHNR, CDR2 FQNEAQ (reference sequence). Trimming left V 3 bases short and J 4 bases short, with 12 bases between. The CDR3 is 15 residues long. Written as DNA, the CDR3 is TGTGCCAGCAGCTTCCTGGGCAGTCTTAATGAAAAACTGTTTTTT. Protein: CASSFLGSLNEKLFF.

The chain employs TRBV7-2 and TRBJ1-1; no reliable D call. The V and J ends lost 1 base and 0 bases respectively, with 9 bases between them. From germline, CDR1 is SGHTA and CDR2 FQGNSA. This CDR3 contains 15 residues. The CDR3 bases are TGTGCCAGCAGCTTAGTGGCACTGATGAACACTGAAGCTTTCTTT. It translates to CASSLVALMNTEAFF.

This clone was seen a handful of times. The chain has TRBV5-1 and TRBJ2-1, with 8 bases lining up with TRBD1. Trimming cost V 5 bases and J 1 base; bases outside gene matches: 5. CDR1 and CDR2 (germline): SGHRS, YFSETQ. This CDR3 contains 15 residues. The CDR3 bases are TGCGCCAGCAGTTCGGACAGGGCGTCCTACAATGAGCAGTTCTTC. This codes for CASSSDRASYNEQFF.

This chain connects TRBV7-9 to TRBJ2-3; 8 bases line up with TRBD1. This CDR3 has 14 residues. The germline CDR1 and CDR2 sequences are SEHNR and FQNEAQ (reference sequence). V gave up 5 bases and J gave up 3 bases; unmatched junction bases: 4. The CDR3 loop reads CASSKGQGTDTQYF. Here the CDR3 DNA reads TGTGCCAGCAGCAAAGGACAGGGAACAGATACGCAGTATTTT.

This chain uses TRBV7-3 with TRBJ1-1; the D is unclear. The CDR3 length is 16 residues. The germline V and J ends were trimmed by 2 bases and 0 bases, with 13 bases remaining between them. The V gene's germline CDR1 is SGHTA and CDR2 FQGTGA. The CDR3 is CASSLGPGLLNTEAFF. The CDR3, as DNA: TGTGCCAGCAGCTTAGGTCCGGGTCTTTTGAACACTGAAGCTTTCTTT.

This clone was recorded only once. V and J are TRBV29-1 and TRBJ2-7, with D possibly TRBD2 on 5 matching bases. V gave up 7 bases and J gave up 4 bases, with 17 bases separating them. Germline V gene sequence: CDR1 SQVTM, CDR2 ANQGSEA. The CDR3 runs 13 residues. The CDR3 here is CSALDLRGYEQYF. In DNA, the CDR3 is TGCAGCGCCCTGGACCTTCGGGGATACGAGCAGTACTTC.

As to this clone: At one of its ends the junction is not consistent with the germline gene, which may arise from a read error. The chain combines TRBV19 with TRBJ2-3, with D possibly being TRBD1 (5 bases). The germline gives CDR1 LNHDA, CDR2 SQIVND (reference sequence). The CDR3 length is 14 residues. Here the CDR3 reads CASSTGPRTDTQYF. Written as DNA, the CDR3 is TGTGCCAGTAGTACAGGGCCGCGCACAGATACACAGTATTTT.